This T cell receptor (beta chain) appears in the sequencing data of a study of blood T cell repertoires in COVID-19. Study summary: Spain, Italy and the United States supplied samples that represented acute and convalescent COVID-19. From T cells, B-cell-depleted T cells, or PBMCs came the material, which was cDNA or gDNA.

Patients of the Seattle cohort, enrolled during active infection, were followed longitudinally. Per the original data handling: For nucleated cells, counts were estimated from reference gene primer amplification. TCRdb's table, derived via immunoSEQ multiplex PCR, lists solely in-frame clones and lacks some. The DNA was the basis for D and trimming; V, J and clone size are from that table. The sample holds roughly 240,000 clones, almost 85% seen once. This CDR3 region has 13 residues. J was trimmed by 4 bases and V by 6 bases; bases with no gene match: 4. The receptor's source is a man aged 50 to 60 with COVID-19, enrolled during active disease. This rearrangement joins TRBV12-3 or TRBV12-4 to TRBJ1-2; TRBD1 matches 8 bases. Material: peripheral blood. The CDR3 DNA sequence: TGTGCCAGCAGCTCTCAGGGGGCCTATGGCTACACCTTC. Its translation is CASSSQGAYGYTF.